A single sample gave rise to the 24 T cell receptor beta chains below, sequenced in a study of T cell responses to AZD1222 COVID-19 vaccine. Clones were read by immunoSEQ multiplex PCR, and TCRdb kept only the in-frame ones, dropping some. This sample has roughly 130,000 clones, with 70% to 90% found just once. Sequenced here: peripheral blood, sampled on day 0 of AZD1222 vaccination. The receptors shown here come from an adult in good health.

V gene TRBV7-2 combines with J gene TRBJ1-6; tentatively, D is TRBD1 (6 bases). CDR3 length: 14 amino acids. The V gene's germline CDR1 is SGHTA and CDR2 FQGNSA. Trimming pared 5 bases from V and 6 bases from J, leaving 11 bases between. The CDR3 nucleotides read TGTGCCAGCAGCGTGGGACAATTTAATTCACCCCTCCACTTT. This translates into CASSVGQFNSPLHF.

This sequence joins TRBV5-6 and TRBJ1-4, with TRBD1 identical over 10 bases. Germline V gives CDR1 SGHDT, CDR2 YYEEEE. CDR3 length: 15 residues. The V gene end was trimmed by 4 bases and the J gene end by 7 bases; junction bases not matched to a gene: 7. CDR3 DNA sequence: TGTGCCAGCAGCCTTTCCGGGACAGGGGCTGAAAAACTGTTTTTT. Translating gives CASSLSGTGAEKLFF. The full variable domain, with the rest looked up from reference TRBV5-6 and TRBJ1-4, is DAGVTQSPTHLIKTRGQQVTLRCSPKSGHDTVSWYQQALGQGPQFIFQYYEEEERQRGNFPDRFSGHQFPNYSSELNVNALLLGDSALYLCASSLSGTGAEKLFFGSGTQLSVL.

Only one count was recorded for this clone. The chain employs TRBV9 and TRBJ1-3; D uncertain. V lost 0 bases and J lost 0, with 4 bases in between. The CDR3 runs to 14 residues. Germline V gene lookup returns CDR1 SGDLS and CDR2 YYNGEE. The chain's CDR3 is CASSVGSSGNTIYF. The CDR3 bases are TGTGCCAGCAGCGTAGGCAGCTCTGGAAACACCATATATTTT.

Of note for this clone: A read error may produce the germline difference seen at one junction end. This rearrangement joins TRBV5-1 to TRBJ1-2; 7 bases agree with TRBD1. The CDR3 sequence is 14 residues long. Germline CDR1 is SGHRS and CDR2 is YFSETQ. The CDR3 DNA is TGCGCCAGCAGCGCCCAGACAGGGTCTGGAATGTACGCCTTC. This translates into CASSAQTGSGMYAF.

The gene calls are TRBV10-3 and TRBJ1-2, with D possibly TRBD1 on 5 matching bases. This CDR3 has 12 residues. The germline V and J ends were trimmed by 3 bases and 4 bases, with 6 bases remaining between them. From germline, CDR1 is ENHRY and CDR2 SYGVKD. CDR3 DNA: TGTGCCATCAGTGAAACAGGCTATGGCTACACCTTC. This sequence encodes CAISETGYGYTF.

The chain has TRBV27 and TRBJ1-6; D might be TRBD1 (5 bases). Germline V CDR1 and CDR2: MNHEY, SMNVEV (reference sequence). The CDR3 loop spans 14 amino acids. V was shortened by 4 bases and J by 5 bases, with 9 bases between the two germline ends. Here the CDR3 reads CASSWDGDNSPLHF. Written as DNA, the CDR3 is TGTGCCAGCAGTTGGGACGGAGATAATTCACCCCTCCACTTT.

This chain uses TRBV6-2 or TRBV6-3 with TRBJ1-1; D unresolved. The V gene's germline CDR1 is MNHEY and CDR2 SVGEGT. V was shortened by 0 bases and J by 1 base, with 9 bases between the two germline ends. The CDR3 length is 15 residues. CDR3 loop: CASSYSWTQNTEAFF. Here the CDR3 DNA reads TGTGCCAGCAGTTACTCGTGGACCCAGAACACTGAAGCTTTCTTT.

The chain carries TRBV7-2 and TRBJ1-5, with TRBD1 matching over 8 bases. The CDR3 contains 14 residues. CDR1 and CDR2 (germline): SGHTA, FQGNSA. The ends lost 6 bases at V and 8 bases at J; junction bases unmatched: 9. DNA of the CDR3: TGTGCCAGCAGTTTAACAGGGGGAGGGAAGCCCCAGCATTTT. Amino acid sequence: CASSLTGGGKPQHF.

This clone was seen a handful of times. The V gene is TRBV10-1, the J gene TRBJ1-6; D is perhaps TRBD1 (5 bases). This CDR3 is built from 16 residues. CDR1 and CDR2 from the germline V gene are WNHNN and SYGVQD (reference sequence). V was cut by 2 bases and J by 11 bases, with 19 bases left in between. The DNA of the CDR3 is TGCGCCAGCAGTGAGGAGGGGACCGAGCTCGGGGCACCCCTCCACTTT. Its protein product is CASSEEGTELGAPLHF.

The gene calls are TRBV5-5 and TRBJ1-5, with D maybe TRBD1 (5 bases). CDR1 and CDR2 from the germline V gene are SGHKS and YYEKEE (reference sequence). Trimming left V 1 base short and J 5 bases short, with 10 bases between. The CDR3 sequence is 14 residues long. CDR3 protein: CASSLRGRDQPQHF. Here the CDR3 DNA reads TGTGCCAGCAGCTTGAGGGGAAGGGATCAGCCCCAGCATTTT.

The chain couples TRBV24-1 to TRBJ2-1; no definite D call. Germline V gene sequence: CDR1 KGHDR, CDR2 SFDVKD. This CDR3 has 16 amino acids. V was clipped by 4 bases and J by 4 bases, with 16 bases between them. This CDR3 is CATSDPLSARYNEQFF. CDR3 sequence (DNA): TGTGCCACCAGTGACCCCCTCAGCGCGAGGTACAATGAGCAGTTCTTC.

The CDR3 is CASREISSYNEQFF. The CDR3, as DNA: TGTGCCAGCAGGGAGATTAGCTCCTACAATGAGCAGTTCTTC. This chain connects TRBV5-8 to TRBJ2-1; D uncertain. V was cut by 5 bases and J by 0 bases, with 9 bases left in between. The germline V gene has CDR1 SGHTS and CDR2 YDEGEE. This CDR3 comprises 14 residues.

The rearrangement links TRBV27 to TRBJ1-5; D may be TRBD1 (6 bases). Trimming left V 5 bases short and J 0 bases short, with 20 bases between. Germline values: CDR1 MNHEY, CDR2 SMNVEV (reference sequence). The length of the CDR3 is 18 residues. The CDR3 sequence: CASSPLSWAGDSNQPQHF. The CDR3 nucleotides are TGTGCCAGCAGTCCCCTGAGTTGGGCAGGGGATAGCAATCAGCCCCAGCATTTT.

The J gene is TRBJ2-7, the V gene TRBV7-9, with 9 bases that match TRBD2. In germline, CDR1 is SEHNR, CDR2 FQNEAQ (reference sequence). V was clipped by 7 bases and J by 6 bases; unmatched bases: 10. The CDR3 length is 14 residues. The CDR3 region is CASTVVAGAFEQYF. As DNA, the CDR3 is TGTGCCAGCACCGTTGTAGCGGGAGCTTTCGAGCAGTACTTC.

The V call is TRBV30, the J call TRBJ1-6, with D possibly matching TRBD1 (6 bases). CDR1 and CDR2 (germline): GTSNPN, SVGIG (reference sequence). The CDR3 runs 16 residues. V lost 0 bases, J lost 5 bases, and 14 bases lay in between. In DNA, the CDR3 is TGTGCCTGGAGTGTATCGGGGGCTAGTAATAATTCACCCCTCCACTTT. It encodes CAWSVSGASNNSPLHF.

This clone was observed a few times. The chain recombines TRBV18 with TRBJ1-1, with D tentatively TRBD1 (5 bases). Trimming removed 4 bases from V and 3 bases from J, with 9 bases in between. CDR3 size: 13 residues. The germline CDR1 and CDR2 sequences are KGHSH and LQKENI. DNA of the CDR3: TGTGCCAGCTCACGATCGGGGGACACTGAAGCTTTCTTT. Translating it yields CASSRSGDTEAFF.

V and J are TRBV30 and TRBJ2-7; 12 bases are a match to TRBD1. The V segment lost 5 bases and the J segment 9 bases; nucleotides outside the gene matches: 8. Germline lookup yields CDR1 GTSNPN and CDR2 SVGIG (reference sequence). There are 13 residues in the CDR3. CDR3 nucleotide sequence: TGTGCCTGGGCGCCGGGACAGGGGGCTGGGCAGTACTTC. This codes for CAWAPGQGAGQYF.

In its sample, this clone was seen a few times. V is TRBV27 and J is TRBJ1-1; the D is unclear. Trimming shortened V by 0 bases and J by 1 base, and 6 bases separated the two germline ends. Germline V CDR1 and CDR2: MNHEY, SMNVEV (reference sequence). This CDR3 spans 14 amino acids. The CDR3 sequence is CASSLSPTNTEAFF. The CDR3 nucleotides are TGTGCCAGCAGTTTATCCCCCACGAACACTGAAGCTTTCTTT.

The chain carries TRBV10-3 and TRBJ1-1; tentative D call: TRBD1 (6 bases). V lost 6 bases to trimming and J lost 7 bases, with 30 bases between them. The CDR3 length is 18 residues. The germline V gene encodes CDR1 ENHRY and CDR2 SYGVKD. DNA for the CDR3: TGTGCCATCAGCCCAAGTGGCCGACTGGGAGGGGGTGGTGGTGAAGCTTTCTTT. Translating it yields CAISPSGRLGGGGGEAFF.

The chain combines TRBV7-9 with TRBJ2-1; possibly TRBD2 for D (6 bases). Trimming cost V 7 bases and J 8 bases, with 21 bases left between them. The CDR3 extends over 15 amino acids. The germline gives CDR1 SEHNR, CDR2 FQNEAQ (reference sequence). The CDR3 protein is CASTPGGWTSDEQFF. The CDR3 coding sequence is TGTGCCAGCACCCCCGGAGGGTGGACTTCGGATGAGCAGTTCTTC.

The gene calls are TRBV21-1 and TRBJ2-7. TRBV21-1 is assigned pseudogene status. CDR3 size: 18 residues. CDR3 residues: CASSKVDSRGGGYYEQYF. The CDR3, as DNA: TGTGCCAGCAGCAAAGTAGATTCGAGGGGTGGGGGTTACTACGAGCAGTACTTC.

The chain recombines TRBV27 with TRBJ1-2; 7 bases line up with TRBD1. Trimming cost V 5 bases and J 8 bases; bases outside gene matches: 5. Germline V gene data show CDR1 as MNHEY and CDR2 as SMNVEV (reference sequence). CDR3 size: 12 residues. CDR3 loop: CASSVTGKGYTF. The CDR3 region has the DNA TGTGCCAGCAGTGTGACAGGGAAGGGCTACACCTTC.

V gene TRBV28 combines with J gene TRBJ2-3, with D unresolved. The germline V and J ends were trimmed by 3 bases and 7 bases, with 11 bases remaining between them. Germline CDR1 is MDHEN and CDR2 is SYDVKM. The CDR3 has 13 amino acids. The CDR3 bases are TGTGCCAGCAGTTTCTCCTTAAGCAATACGCAGTATTTT. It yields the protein CASSFSLSNTQYF. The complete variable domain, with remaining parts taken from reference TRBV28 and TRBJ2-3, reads DVKVTQSSRYLVKRTGEKVFLECVQDMDHENMFWYRQDPGLGLRLIYFSYDVKMKEKGDIPEGYSVSREKKERFSLILESASTNQTSMYLCASSFSLSNTQYFGPGTRLTVL.

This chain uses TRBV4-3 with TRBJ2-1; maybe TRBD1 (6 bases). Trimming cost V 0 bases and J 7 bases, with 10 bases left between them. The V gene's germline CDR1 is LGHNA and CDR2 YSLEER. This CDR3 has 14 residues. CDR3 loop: CASSQDAGVNEQFF. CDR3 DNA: TGCGCCAGCAGCCAAGACGCAGGGGTGAATGAGCAGTTCTTC.